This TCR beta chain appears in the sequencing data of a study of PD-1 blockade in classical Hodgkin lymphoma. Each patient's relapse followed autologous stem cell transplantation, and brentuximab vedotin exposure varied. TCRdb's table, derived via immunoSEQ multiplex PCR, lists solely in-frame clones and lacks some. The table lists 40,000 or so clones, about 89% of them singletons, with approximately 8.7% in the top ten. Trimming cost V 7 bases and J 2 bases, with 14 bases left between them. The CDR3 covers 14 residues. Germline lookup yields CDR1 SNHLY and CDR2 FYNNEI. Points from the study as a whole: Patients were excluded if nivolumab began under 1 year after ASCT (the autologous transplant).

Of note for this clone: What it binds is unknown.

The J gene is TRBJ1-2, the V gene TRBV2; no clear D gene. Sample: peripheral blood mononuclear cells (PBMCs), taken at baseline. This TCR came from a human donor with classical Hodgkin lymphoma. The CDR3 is CASTEDVVNYGYTF. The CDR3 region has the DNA TGTGCCAGCACCGAAGACGTGGTGAACTATGGCTACACCTTC.